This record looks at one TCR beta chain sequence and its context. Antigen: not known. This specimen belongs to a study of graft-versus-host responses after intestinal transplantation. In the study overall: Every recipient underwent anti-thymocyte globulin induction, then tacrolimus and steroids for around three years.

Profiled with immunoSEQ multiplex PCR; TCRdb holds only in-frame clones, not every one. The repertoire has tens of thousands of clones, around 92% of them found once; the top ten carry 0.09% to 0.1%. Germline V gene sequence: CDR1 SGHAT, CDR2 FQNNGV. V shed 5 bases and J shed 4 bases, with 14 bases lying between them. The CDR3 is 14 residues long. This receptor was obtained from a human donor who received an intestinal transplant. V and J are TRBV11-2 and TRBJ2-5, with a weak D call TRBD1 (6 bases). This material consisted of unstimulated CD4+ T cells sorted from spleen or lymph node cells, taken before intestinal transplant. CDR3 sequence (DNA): TGTGCCAGCAGCCAGGATACAGGGTCAGAGACCCAGTACTTC. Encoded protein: CASSQDTGSETQYF.